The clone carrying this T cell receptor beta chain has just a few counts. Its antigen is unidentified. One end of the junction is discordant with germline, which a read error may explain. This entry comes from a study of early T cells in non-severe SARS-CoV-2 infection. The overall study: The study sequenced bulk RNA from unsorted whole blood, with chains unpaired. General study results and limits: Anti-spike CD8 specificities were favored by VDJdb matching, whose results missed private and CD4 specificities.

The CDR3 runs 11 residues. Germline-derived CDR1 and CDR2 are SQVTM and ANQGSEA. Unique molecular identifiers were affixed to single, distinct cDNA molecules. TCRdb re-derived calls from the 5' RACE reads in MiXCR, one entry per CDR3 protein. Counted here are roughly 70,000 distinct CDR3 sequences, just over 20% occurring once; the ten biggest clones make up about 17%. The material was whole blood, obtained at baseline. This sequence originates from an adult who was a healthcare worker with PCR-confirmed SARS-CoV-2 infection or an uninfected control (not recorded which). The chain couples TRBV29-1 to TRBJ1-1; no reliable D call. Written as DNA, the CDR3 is TGCAGCGCTGAAAGTCCCAATGAAGCTTTCTTT. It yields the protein CSAESPNEAFF. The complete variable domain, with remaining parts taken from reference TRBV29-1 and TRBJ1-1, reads SAVISQKPSRDICQRGTSLTIQCQVDSQVTMMFWYRQQPGQSLTLIATANQGSEATYESGFVIDKFPISRPNLTFSTLTVSNMSPEDSSIYLCSAESPNEAFFGQGTRLTVV.